The T cell receptor beta chain under discussion was sequenced for a study of T cell therapy after organ transplantation. For the study at large: Up to 6 doses were given at 2-week intervals. CMV-specific T cells, median 1.92 x 10^8, were given as 2 to 6 intravenous infusions. The study's findings and limits: Minimal repertoire change after therapy followed marked pretherapy expansions in nonresponders.

Deletions cut 1 base from V and 3 bases from J, with 6 bases between. Germline loops: CDR1 SEHNR, CDR2 FQNEAQ (reference sequence). The CDR3 sequence is 13 residues long. Here immunoSEQ multiplex PCR was the method, and the copy in TCRdb shows in-frame clones only, minus some. The sample has 44,000 or so clones; 94% are singletons. To note about this clone: Its specificity is not known.

The receptor's source is a human patient who had received a solid organ transplant and had CMV disease. This sequence joins TRBV7-9 and TRBJ1-2, with a weak D call TRBD1 (5 bases). Here the sequenced sample was CD8+ T cells from blood, taken before autologous CMV-specific T cell therapy. The CDR3 bases are TGTGCCAGCAGCTTAGGCAGGGACTATGGCTACACCTTC. This gives the protein CASSLGRDYGYTF. Together with reference TRBV7-9 and TRBJ1-2, the CDR3 gives the full variable domain: DTGVSQNPRHKITKRGQNVTFRCDPISEHNRLYWYRQTLGQGPEFLTYFQNEAQLEKSRLLSDRFSAERPKGSFSTLEIQRTEQGDSAMYLCASSLGRDYGYTFGSGTRLTVV.